The 32 T cell receptor beta chains presented below share a single source sample, sequenced in a study of Graves' ophthalmopathy and Graves' hyperthyroidism. TCR beta CDR3 amplification used RNA transcripts. First-round RT-PCR relied on HTBI primers, and a second-round multiplex PCR came next. A single record per CDR3 protein comes from TCRdb applying MiXCR to the multiplex PCR reads. The table records about 500,000 distinct CDR3 sequences, roughly 39% of them present only once. The sequenced material came from peripheral blood or thyroid tissue (not recorded which). Receptors originate from an adult man with Graves' hyperthyroidism.

V and J are TRBV2 and TRBJ2-3, with a weak D call TRBD2 (6 bases). The CDR3 is 14 residues long. Germline CDR1 SNHLY, CDR2 FYNNEI. Trimming removed 7 bases at V and 0 bases at J, with 11 bases between. The CDR3 sequence: CASTDYLSTDTQYF. DNA of the CDR3: TGTGCCAGCACGGACTACCTGAGCACAGATACGCAGTATTTT.

This clonotype was recorded many times. The chain couples TRBV12-5 to TRBJ2-1, with D perhaps matching TRBD1 or TRBD2 (6 bases each). The germline V and J ends were trimmed by 1 base and 4 bases, with 14 bases remaining between them. The CDR3 is 16 residues long. CDR1 LGHNT and CDR2 FRNRAP come from the germline V gene. CDR3 residues: CASGLASRGGYNEQFF. The CDR3 DNA sequence: TGTGCTAGTGGTTTGGCATCTCGAGGGGGGTACAATGAGCAGTTCTTC.

The chain employs TRBV6-5 and TRBJ1-5, with 8 bases fitting TRBD1. V was pared by 2 bases and J by 4 bases, with 4 bases of the junction left unmatched. Germline CDR1 MNHEY, CDR2 SVGAGI. The CDR3 spans 15 residues. CDR3 DNA: TGTGCCAGCAGTTACCGACAGGGGACGAATCAGCCCCAGCATTTT. It codes for CASSYRQGTNQPQHF.

V gene TRBV5-1 combines with J gene TRBJ1-4; D is unresolved. The length of the CDR3 is 13 residues. Trimming left V 7 bases short and J 0 bases short, with 7 bases between. Germline V gene lookup returns CDR1 SGHRS and CDR2 YFSETQ. This CDR3 reads CASQRATNEKLFF. The CDR3, as DNA: TGCGCCAGCCAGAGAGCAACTAATGAAAAACTGTTTTTT.

There are many counts of this clonotype. V gene TRBV12-3 or TRBV12-4 combines with J gene TRBJ1-2; the D gene is possibly TRBD1 (6 bases). The CDR3 runs 13 residues. V was pared by 6 bases and J by 4 bases, with 12 bases between. CDR3 protein: CASSRQALYGYTF. CDR3 DNA: TGTGCCAGCAGCCGACAGGCGCTCTATGGCTACACCTTC.

This clonotype was detected many times. The chain is built from TRBV2 and TRBJ2-7; D ambiguous. The CDR3 extends over 14 amino acids. Per germline, CDR1 SNHLY and CDR2 FYNNEI. Trimming pared 3 bases from V and 0 bases from J, leaving 9 bases between. The DNA for the CDR3 is TGTGCCAGCAGTGATCAAGGTGGCTCCTACGAGCAGTACTTC. This gives the protein CASSDQGGSYEQYF.

With respect to this clonotype: It may be a read error: a sequence one base away is much more abundant. The V and J genes are TRBV29-1 and TRBJ1-1; no clear D. The length of the CDR3 is 13 residues. V lost 4 bases and J 6 bases, leaving 15 bases between the germline ends. From germline, CDR1 is SQVTM and CDR2 ANQGSEA. The CDR3 reads CSVVEGFGAEAFF. In DNA, the CDR3 is TGCAGCGTTGTCGAGGGATTTGGCGCTGAAGCTTTCTTT.

V gene TRBV7-2 combines with J gene TRBJ2-7, with a possible D match to TRBD1 (6 bases). The CDR3 spans 13 residues. Deletions cut 10 bases from V and 7 bases from J, with 20 bases between. Germline loops: CDR1 SGHTA, CDR2 FQGNSA. CDR3 amino acids: CAISEDWDNEQYF. The CDR3 bases are TGTGCCATCAGTGAGGACTGGGACAATGAGCAGTACTTC.

In its sample, this clonotype was seen many times. The chain combines TRBV4-2 with TRBJ2-6; 8 positions match TRBD1. With 0 bases clipped from V and 0 bases from J, the junction kept 7 bases outside the gene matches. The CDR3 consists of 19 residues. The germline V gene encodes CDR1 LGHNA and CDR2 YNFKEQ. The DNA for the CDR3 is TGTGCCAGCAGCCAAGAATTGGGGACAGGAACCTCTGGGGCCAACGTCCTGACTTTC. This sequence encodes CASSQELGTGTSGANVLTF.

This chain joins TRBV15 and TRBJ2-3, with 10 bases matching TRBD1. CDR1 and CDR2 (germline): LNHNV, YYDKDF (reference sequence). J gave up 0 bases and V 5 bases, and 5 bases lay outside the gene matches. This CDR3 is 16 amino acids long. The CDR3 protein is CATSRWTGGSTDTQYF. The DNA of the CDR3 is TGTGCCACCAGCCGCTGGACAGGGGGGAGCACAGATACGCAGTATTTT.

This clonotype was seen ten or more times. The rearrangement links TRBV5-1 to TRBJ2-7; 8 bases map to TRBD1. Unmatched junction bases numbered 3, after V lost 4 bases and J lost 6 bases. The CDR3 contains 12 residues. Germline CDR1 SGHRS, CDR2 YFSETQ. CDR3 residues: CASSRTGLEQYF. The CDR3 DNA reads as TGCGCCAGCAGCCGGACAGGGCTCGAGCAGTACTTC.

This clonotype has a handful of counts. The genes are TRBV10-3 and TRBJ2-7; 9 bases agree with TRBD1. Germline trimming cut 11 bases from V and 4 bases from J; bases unmatched to any gene: 6. The CDR3 consists of 12 residues. Looked up from germline, CDR1 is ENHRY and CDR2 is SYGVKD. The CDR3 nucleotides read TGTGCCGTTGGACAGGGGTTATACGAGCAGTACTTC. It yields the protein CAVGQGLYEQYF.

This clonotype came up many times. The chain combines TRBV28 with TRBJ1-2; weak D call: TRBD1 (5 bases). V was shortened by 6 bases and J by 8 bases, with 10 bases between the two germline ends. Germline-derived CDR1 and CDR2 are MDHEN and SYDVKM. The CDR3 loop spans 11 amino acids. The CDR3 DNA reads TGTGCCAGCAGCGGGGACCGGGGCTACACCTTC. Residues: CASSGDRGYTF.

The J gene is TRBJ2-7, the V gene TRBV10-3; TRBD2 might be the D (6 bases). The CDR3 has 15 amino acids. The germline CDR1 and CDR2 sequences are ENHRY and SYGVKD. The V and J ends lost 2 bases and 7 bases respectively, with 18 bases between them. The CDR3 is CAISELLNRDLEQYF. CDR3 sequence (DNA): TGTGCCATCAGTGAGCTACTTAACCGGGACTTAGAGCAGTACTTC.

This clonotype was observed a handful of times. This chain joins TRBV6-5 and TRBJ1-1; no clear D gene. The CDR3 is made up of 12 amino acids. The V gene's germline CDR1 is MNHEY and CDR2 SVGAGI. The V end lost 7 bases, the J end lost 8 bases, and 14 bases lay between the germline ends. CDR3 coding DNA: TGTGCCAGCAAAGGATCTTTAATCGAAGCTTTCTTT. Translating gives CASKGSLIEAFF.

As for this clonotype: A read error is possible here, since a much larger clone lies one base away. The chain recombines TRBV7-6 with TRBJ2-7; D may correspond to TRBD1 or TRBD2 (5 bases each). The CDR3 length is 15 residues. Trimming pared 1 base from V and 5 bases from J, leaving 15 bases between. Per the germline V gene, CDR1 is SGHVS and CDR2 is FNYEAQ. The CDR3 DNA reads TGTGCCAGCAGCTTAGTGGGGGATTTAATCCACGAGCAGTACTTC. This encodes CASSLVGDLIHEQYF.

This chain connects TRBV2 to TRBJ2-7; D may match TRBD1 or TRBD2 (6 bases each). Germline-derived CDR1 and CDR2 are SNHLY and FYNNEI. The V end was cut by 7 bases, the J end by 0 bases, with 10 bases between. This CDR3 has 13 residues. The CDR3 region has the DNA TGTGCCAGCACCGGGGGCCGCTCCTACGAGCAGTACTTC. Protein product: CASTGGRSYEQYF.

Many counts were recorded for this clonotype. The J gene is TRBJ2-7, the V gene TRBV20-1, with no clear D. CDR1 is DFQATT, CDR2 SNEGSKA, per germline (reference sequence). V lost 0 bases and J lost 7, with 4 bases in between. There are 10 residues in the CDR3. The DNA for the CDR3 is TGCAGTGCTAGAGATGGGGAGCAGTACTTC. The encoded protein is CSARDGEQYF.

The V call is TRBV11-1, the J call TRBJ2-2; TRBD1 matches at 8 bases. Trimming cost V 5 bases and J 7 bases; bases outside gene matches: 9. CDR1 and CDR2 (germline): SGHAT, FQDESV (reference sequence). This CDR3 is 15 amino acids long. This CDR3 is CASSRGQGVYGELFF. The DNA of the CDR3 is TGTGCCAGCAGCCGAGGACAGGGAGTCTACGGGGAGCTGTTTTTT.

This clonotype was picked up many times. The chain joins TRBV19 to TRBJ1-1; D uncertain. The germline V gene encodes CDR1 LNHDA and CDR2 SQIVND (reference sequence). Deletions cut 5 bases from V and 4 bases from J, with 17 bases between. The length of the CDR3 is 15 residues. The CDR3 DNA reads TGTGCCAGTAGTGCCATAGTCACTGAAGGCACTGAAGCTTTCTTT. The encoded protein is CASSAIVTEGTEAFF.

V usage is TRBV6-5 and J usage is TRBJ2-7, with 10 nucleotides matching TRBD1. The length of the CDR3 is 14 residues. J gave up 5 bases and V 2 bases, and 3 bases lay outside the gene matches. The germline CDR1 and CDR2 sequences are MNHEY and SVGAGI. The CDR3 region has the DNA TGTGCCAGCAGTTACGGGACAGGGGTAGACGAGCAGTACTTC. Its translation is CASSYGTGVDEQYF.

The V gene is TRBV9, the J gene TRBJ2-7; D is perhaps TRBD1 (6 bases). The closer fit of TRBJ2-1 to the DNA end suggests the J call may be wrong. The germline V gene encodes CDR1 SGDLS and CDR2 YYNGEE. This CDR3 spans 17 amino acids. The CDR3, as DNA: TGTGCCAGCAGCGTAGAGGCACAGGGCGCCACCTACAATGAGCAGTTCTTC. Translating gives CASSVEAQGATYNEQFF.

This clonotype has a handful of counts. V is TRBV7-6 and J is TRBJ2-3; TRBD2 matches 7 bases. The CDR3 contains 15 residues. The V segment lost 0 bases and the J segment 5 bases; nucleotides outside the gene matches: 5. Germline V gives CDR1 SGHVS, CDR2 FNYEAQ. CDR3 nucleotides: TGTGCCAGCAGCTTAGCGGAGGGCGGGAGAGATACGCAGTATTTT. Translation gives CASSLAEGGRDTQYF.

In regard to this clonotype: One end of the junction varies from germline; a read error may be responsible. The rearrangement uses TRBV4-1 and TRBJ2-5; TRBD2 agrees at 8 bases. The CDR3 has 15 residues. Germline assignment: CDR1 MGHRA and CDR2 YSYEKL. CDR3: CASSPERERQETQCF. The CDR3 bases are TGCGCCAGCAGCCCCGAGCGGGAGCGCCAAGAGACCCAGTGCTTC.

This clonotype showed up many times. The chain joins TRBV7-9 to TRBJ1-1; no reliable D call. CDR3 size: 13 residues. Germline CDR1 is SEHNR and CDR2 is FQNEAQ (reference sequence). Trimming removed 2 bases from V and 4 bases from J, with 8 bases in between. The CDR3 loop reads CASSLFRTTEAFF. CDR3 sequence (DNA): TGTGCCAGCAGCTTATTCCGGACCACTGAAGCTTTCTTT.

This clonotype was detected ten times or more. The chain couples TRBV5-1 to TRBJ1-6; D may be TRBD1 (6 bases). The CDR3 is 14 residues long. The V gene's germline CDR1 is SGHRS and CDR2 YFSETQ. Trimming took off 4 bases at V and 7 bases at J, with 12 bases between the two ends. CDR3 amino acids: CASSLEGENSPLHF. In nucleotides, the CDR3 is TGCGCCAGCAGCCTCGAGGGGGAAAATTCACCCCTCCACTTT.

For this clonotype: At one boundary the junction diverges from the germline segment, which might be a read error. The gene calls are TRBV20-1 and TRBJ2-7; TRBD1 matches 10 bases. This CDR3 is built from 17 residues. CDR1 and CDR2 (germline): DFQATT, SNEGSKA (reference sequence). Written as DNA, the CDR3 is TGCAGTGCTAGAGCGAACAGGGGACAGGGGATCACCTACGAGCAGCACTTC. Translated: CSARANRGQGITYEQHF.

Many counts were recorded for this clonotype. The CDR3 protein is CASSLGTDNYGYTF. As DNA, the CDR3 is TGTGCCAGCAGCTTAGGCACAGATAACTATGGCTACACCTTC. The chain joins TRBV13 to TRBJ1-2; D remains ambiguous. There are 14 residues in the CDR3. Trimming removed 0 bases at V and 1 base at J, with 6 bases between. CDR1 PRHDT and CDR2 FYEKMQ come from the germline V gene (reference sequence).

This rearrangement joins TRBV12-3 or TRBV12-4 to TRBJ1-5, with D perhaps TRBD1 (5 bases). CDR3 length: 15 residues. Trimming pared 4 bases from V and 2 bases from J, leaving 12 bases between. The CDR3 protein is CASSSTGTRNQPQHF. CDR3 nucleotide sequence: TGTGCCAGCAGTTCGACTGGGACTCGCAATCAGCCCCAGCATTTT.

This clonotype has a count of ten or more. The DNA for the CDR3 is TGTGCCAGCAGCTCGACAGGGTCGACCCTCCACTTT. It specifies CASSSTGSTLHF. J is TRBJ1-6 and V is TRBV7-9; TRBD1 matches 7 bases. This CDR3 has 12 amino acids. V was clipped by 4 bases and J by 14 bases; unmatched bases: 5. CDR1 SEHNR and CDR2 FQNEAQ come from the germline V gene (reference sequence).

The gene calls are TRBV12-3 or TRBV12-4 and TRBJ2-5; 11 nucleotides agree with TRBD2. The J call may be mistaken, given a closer DNA end match to TRBJ2-1. This CDR3 is 16 amino acids long. The CDR3 here is CASSSTSGAPYNEQFF. The CDR3 nucleotides read TGTGCCAGCAGTTCGACTAGCGGGGCCCCCTACAATGAGCAGTTCTTC.

The chain links TRBV27 to TRBJ2-5; 7 bases fit TRBD2. This CDR3 region has 13 residues. V was clipped by 9 bases and J by 4 bases; unmatched bases: 8. Germline V lookup: CDR1 MNHEY, CDR2 SMNVEV (reference sequence). CDR3 in amino acids: CASAGVVGETQYF. The DNA for the CDR3 is TGTGCCAGTGCGGGGGTAGTCGGAGAGACCCAGTACTTC.